Following are 27 T cell receptor beta chains from one sample sequenced in a study of blood T cell repertoires in COVID-19. TCRdb keeps only in-frame clones here, not all; method: immunoSEQ multiplex PCR. The data hold about 150,000 clones, with 80% to 85% observed a single time. The source material was peripheral blood. The source of these receptors is a man aged 65 to 85 with active or convalescent COVID-19.

The V and J genes are TRBV5-8 and TRBJ1-4; the D gene is possibly TRBD1 (6 bases). The CDR3 sequence is 17 residues long. Trimming cost V 0 bases and J 8 bases, with 20 bases left between them. Per the germline V gene, CDR1 is SGHTS and CDR2 is YDEGEE. CDR3 protein: CASSLAGRGRSQEKLFF. In DNA form, the CDR3 reads TGTGCCAGCAGCTTGGCCGGCAGGGGTAGGTCCCAGGAAAAACTGTTTTTT.

The chain couples TRBV7-2 to TRBJ2-7, with 10 bases aligning to TRBD1. V trimming: 4 bases; J trimming: 2 bases; junction bases outside the gene matches: 2. Germline V gene data show CDR1 as SGHTA and CDR2 as FQGNSA. The CDR3 length is 14 residues. CDR3 in amino acids: CASSYGTGAYEQYF. CDR3 bases: TGTGCCAGCAGCTACGGGACAGGGGCCTACGAGCAGTACTTC.

This clone came up a few times. The chain combines TRBV7-8 with TRBJ1-2; D gene ambiguous. Germline CDR1 is SGHVS and CDR2 is FQNEAQ. CDR3 length: 15 amino acids. V shed 2 bases and J shed 6 bases, with 16 bases lying between them. The DNA for the CDR3 is TGTGCCAGCAGCTTAAAGTATTCCGCACGGGATGGCTACACCTTC. This codes for CASSLKYSARDGYTF.

V and J are TRBV5-4 and TRBJ1-1; 7 bases align to TRBD1. Per the germline V gene, CDR1 is SGHNT and CDR2 is YYREEE (reference sequence). Trimming removed 4 bases from V and 3 bases from J; junction bases left unmatched: 6. The length of the CDR3 is 14 residues. In DNA form, the CDR3 reads TGTGCCAGCAGCACCTACAGGGGAGACACTGAAGCTTTCTTT. Encoded protein: CASSTYRGDTEAFF.

This sequence joins TRBV4-3 and TRBJ1-1, with 11 bases that match TRBD1. After removal of 2 bases from V and 6 bases from J, the junction contained 5 bases not matched to a gene. Per germline, CDR1 LGHNA and CDR2 YSLEER. CDR3 length: 15 residues. The CDR3 DNA reads as TGCGCCAGCAGCCAAAAGGACAGGGGGCGCGCTGAAGCTTTCTTT. Encoded protein: CASSQKDRGRAEAFF.

This clone was counted a few times. The chain uses TRBV5-1 and TRBJ1-1; 7 positions agree with TRBD1. J lost 10 bases, V lost 3 bases, and 21 bases had no gene match. From germline, CDR1 is SGHRS and CDR2 YFSETQ. The CDR3 consists of 17 residues. This CDR3 is CASSWTGSPSLSLGAFF. DNA of the CDR3: TGCGCCAGCAGCTGGACAGGCTCCCCCTCTCTTTCCCTTGGAGCTTTCTTT.

The J gene is TRBJ2-2, the V gene TRBV7-3, with D unresolved. Trimming removed 2 bases from V and 3 bases from J, with 7 bases in between. Germline lookup yields CDR1 SGHTA and CDR2 FQGTGA. The CDR3 contains 14 residues. For the CDR3, the DNA is TGTGCCAGCAGCTTACTCCGGGACACCGGGGAGCTGTTTTTT. Its protein is CASSLLRDTGELFF.

The chain links TRBV11-3 to TRBJ1-2; 8 bases line up with TRBD1. Germline V gene lookup returns CDR1 SGHNT and CDR2 YENEEA. This CDR3 has 14 residues. Trimming took 5 bases from V and 8 from J; bases not matched to a gene: 10. CDR3 residues: CASSHGQGRSGYTF. The CDR3 DNA is TGTGCCAGCAGCCACGGACAGGGCAGGTCCGGCTACACCTTC.

This chain uses TRBV10-3 with TRBJ2-5; 12 bases fit TRBD1. V shed 2 bases, J shed 0 bases, and the junction held 7 bases outside the gene matches. The germline CDR1 and CDR2 sequences are ENHRY and SYGVKD. The CDR3 spans 18 residues. DNA for the CDR3: TGTGCCATCAGTGAGCGGGGGGACAGGGGGCTTGACCAAGAGACCCAGTACTTC. Its protein is CAISERGDRGLDQETQYF.

This clone was counted between two and nine times. The chain is built from TRBV2 and TRBJ2-3; tentative D call: TRBD1 (5 bases). Germline CDR1 SNHLY, CDR2 FYNNEI. The CDR3 loop spans 15 amino acids. The V gene lost 7 bases and the J gene lost 2 bases, with 16 bases spanning the gap. CDR3 sequence: CASTPLSGNTDTQYF. The CDR3, as DNA: TGTGCCAGCACCCCATTGTCAGGGAACACAGATACGCAGTATTTT.

The chain joins TRBV5-1 to TRBJ2-6; 9 bases map to TRBD1. The junction had 6 bases not matched to a gene; V was cut back by 5 bases and J by 0 bases. This CDR3 is built from 17 residues. CDR1 and CDR2 from the germline V gene are SGHRS and YFSETQ. CDR3 nucleotide sequence: TGCGCCAGCAGAATGGGACAGGGCACCTCTGGGGCCAACGTCCTGACTTTC. Translating it yields CASRMGQGTSGANVLTF.

About this clone: This specimen includes other DNA sequences encoding the same CDR3. The chain uses TRBV7-2 and TRBJ1-1; the D gene is possibly TRBD1 (6 bases). From germline, CDR1 is SGHTA and CDR2 FQGNSA. V lost 5 bases, J lost 1 base, and 11 bases lay in between. This CDR3 is built from 14 residues. CDR3 sequence reads: CASSPGAANTEAFF. The CDR3, as DNA: TGTGCCAGCAGCCCAGGGGCAGCGAACACTGAAGCTTTCTTT.

This clone was recorded only once. The genes are TRBV11-2 and TRBJ2-1; 7 bases fit TRBD2. With V trimmed by 2 bases and J by 10 bases, 11 bases remained unmatched. This CDR3 spans 15 amino acids. The germline V gene has CDR1 SGHAT and CDR2 FQNNGV. The CDR3, as DNA: TGTGCCAGCAGCTTAAGGGGTCGGGTAGCGGGCGAGCAGTTCTTC. Translation gives CASSLRGRVAGEQFF. Based on the CDR3 plus reference TRBV11-2 and TRBJ2-1, the full variable domain is EAGVAQSPRYKIIEKRQSVAFWCNPISGHATLYWYQQILGQGPKLLIQFQNNGVVDDSQLPKDRFSAERLKGVDSTLKIQPAKLEDSAVYLCASSLRGRVAGEQFFGPGTRLTVL.

The gene calls are TRBV5-1 and TRBJ2-2, with 9 nucleotides matching TRBD1. The CDR3 extends over 15 amino acids. In germline, CDR1 is SGHRS, CDR2 YFSETQ. The V gene end was trimmed by 4 bases and the J gene end by 7 bases; junction bases not matched to a gene: 8. The CDR3: CASSTGTGRYGELFF. DNA of the CDR3: TGCGCCAGCAGCACCGGGACAGGGAGGTACGGGGAGCTGTTTTTT.

The chain links TRBV7-2 to TRBJ2-5; a weak D match, TRBD1 (5 bases). Trimming cost V 5 bases and J 2 bases, with 12 bases left between them. CDR3 length equals 14 residues. Germline V CDR1 and CDR2: SGHTA, FQGNSA. DNA of the CDR3: TGTGCCAGCAGCCCCAGACAGACGCAAGAGACCCAGTACTTC. It yields the protein CASSPRQTQETQYF.

This clone showed up just once. This rearrangement joins TRBV3-1 (or the pseudogene TRBV3-2) to TRBJ1-2; 7 bases are shared with TRBD1. CDR1 and CDR2 from the germline V gene are LGHDT and YNNKEL (reference sequence). Trimming removed 4 bases from V and 5 bases from J; junction bases left unmatched: 10. The CDR3 runs 15 residues. Here the CDR3 reads CASSPRDSPGYGYTF. The CDR3 coding sequence is TGTGCCAGCAGCCCCCGGGACAGCCCAGGGTATGGCTACACCTTC.

V and J are TRBV7-2 and TRBJ2-1, with 7 bases fitting TRBD1. CDR3 length: 15 residues. V dropped 2 bases and J dropped 4; count of bases not matched to a gene: 5. Germline CDR1 reads SGHTA; CDR2 reads FQGNSA. The CDR3 DNA reads TGTGCCAGCAGCTTAAGGGACAGCGGATACAATGAGCAGTTCTTC. The encoded protein is CASSLRDSGYNEQFF.

As to this clone: The same CDR3 is also encoded by other DNA sequences in this sample. V is TRBV5-1 and J is TRBJ1-2; 8 bases match TRBD1. Germline CDR1 is SGHRS and CDR2 is YFSETQ. V lost 4 bases to trimming and J lost 2 bases; unmatched junction nucleotides: 4. This CDR3 contains 14 residues. The CDR3: CASSRGQGNYGYTF. The DNA for the CDR3 is TGCGCCAGCAGCCGAGGACAGGGAAACTATGGCTACACCTTC.

The chain is built from TRBV3-1 (or the pseudogene TRBV3-2) and TRBJ2-7; D is possibly TRBD1 (6 bases). This CDR3 region has 14 residues. Trimming cost V 5 bases and J 6 bases, with 17 bases left between them. CDR1 is LGHDT and CDR2 is YNNKEL in the germline V gene (reference sequence). This CDR3 is CASSSGTYGAEQYF. In DNA form, the CDR3 reads TGTGCCAGCAGCTCCGGGACATACGGGGCCGAGCAGTACTTC.

V gene TRBV2 combines with J gene TRBJ2-7, with 8 bases aligning to TRBD1. The ends lost 4 bases at V and 6 bases at J; junction bases unmatched: 14. This CDR3 has 16 residues. The germline CDR1 and CDR2 sequences are SNHLY and FYNNEI. CDR3 loop: CASSVLRGQVSSEQYF. For the CDR3, the DNA is TGTGCCAGCAGTGTCCTCCGGGGACAGGTATCGTCCGAGCAGTACTTC.

This clone was counted a single time. The V and J genes are TRBV2 and TRBJ1-5, with TRBD1 matching 7 bases. There are 15 residues in the CDR3. The junction had 6 bases not matched to a gene; V was cut back by 0 bases and J by 7 bases. Germline V gene data show CDR1 as SNHLY and CDR2 as FYNNEI. DNA for the CDR3: TGTGCCAGCAGTGAAGCATTGACAGGGAGGCAGCCCCAGCATTTT. Translating gives CASSEALTGRQPQHF. Looking up the rest from reference TRBV2 and TRBJ1-5 gives the full variable domain: EPEVTQTPSHQVTQMGQEVILRCVPISNHLYFYWYRQILGQKVEFLVSFYNNEISEKSEIFDDQFSVERPDGSNFTLKIRSTKLEDSAMYFCASSEALTGRQPQHFGDGTRLSIL.

This sequence joins TRBV7-9 and TRBJ2-7; possibly TRBD2 for D (5 bases). Germline values: CDR1 SEHNR, CDR2 FQNEAQ (reference sequence). Trimming removed 1 base from V and 7 bases from J, with 8 bases in between. CDR3 length: 12 residues. CDR3: CASSLVTGEQYF. CDR3 DNA: TGTGCCAGCAGCTTAGTGACGGGAGAGCAGTACTTC.

The genes are TRBV11-1 and TRBJ2-3; 10 nucleotides line up with TRBD2. J was trimmed by 0 bases and V by 5 bases; bases with no gene match: 5. Germline lookup yields CDR1 SGHAT and CDR2 FQDESV (reference sequence). CDR3 length: 16 amino acids. CDR3 sequence (DNA): TGTGCCAGCAGCGAGAGGACTAGCGGTAGCACAGATACGCAGTATTTT. Translation gives CASSERTSGSTDTQYF. Full variable domain (remainder filled in from reference TRBV11-1 and TRBJ2-3): EAEVAQSPRYKITEKSQAVAFWCDPISGHATLYWYRQILGQGPELLVQFQDESVVDDSQLPKDRFSAERLKGVDSTLKIQPAELGDSAMYLCASSERTSGSTDTQYFGPGTRLTVL.

The chain is built from TRBV11-2 and TRBJ2-7, with D possibly being TRBD1 (6 bases). Trimming shortened V by 1 base and J by 7 bases, and 14 bases separated the two germline ends. Germline V lookup: CDR1 SGHAT, CDR2 FQNNGV. CDR3 length: 14 residues. DNA of the CDR3: TGTGCCAGCAGCTTAGGGGACACCCCCTGGGAGCAGTACTTC. Encoded protein: CASSLGDTPWEQYF.

This clone showed up just once. At one end the junction does not follow the germline gene, possibly because of a read error. The chain has TRBV14 and TRBJ2-3, with D perhaps matching TRBD2 (5 bases). The CDR3 extends over 14 amino acids. Germline loops: CDR1 SGHDN, CDR2 FVKESK. The CDR3 sequence is CASSQNPSRDTQYF. DNA of the CDR3: TGTGCCAGCAGCCAAAATCCTAGCAGAGATACGCAGTATTTT.

V usage is TRBV7-8 and J usage is TRBJ2-7; weak D call: TRBD2 (7 bases). V dropped 5 bases and J dropped 5 bases, with 19 bases sitting between them. There are 15 residues in the CDR3. Germline-derived CDR1 and CDR2 are SGHVS and FQNEAQ. The CDR3 region is CASSPRGGFGDEQYF. The CDR3 DNA sequence: TGTGCCAGCAGCCCGAGGGGGGGGTTTGGGGACGAGCAGTACTTC.

This rearrangement joins TRBV13 to TRBJ2-1; 8 nucleotides agree with TRBD1. CDR3 length: 15 residues. Germline CDR1 PRHDT, CDR2 FYEKMQ (reference sequence). The V gene end was trimmed by 6 bases and the J gene end by 0 bases; junction bases not matched to a gene: 4. The CDR3 DNA reads TGTGCCAGCAGGTTACAGGGGGGCTCCTACAATGAGCAGTTCTTC. Its protein is CASRLQGGSYNEQFF. The full variable domain, in which reference TRBV13 and TRBJ2-1 provide the parts outside the CDR3, is AAGVIQSPRHLIKEKRETATLKCYPIPRHDTVYWYQQGPGQDPQFLISFYEKMQSDKGSIPDRFSAQQFSDYHSELNMSSLELGDSALYFCASRLQGGSYNEQFFGPGTRLTVL.